This T cell receptor (beta chain) was captured by sequencing in a study of spatial heterogeneity in lung cancer. Study overall: There were 72 donors, all of them untreated patients with early-stage non-small cell lung cancer. Each unique TCR and UMI combination was seen more than ten times on average in raw reads. The study, taken as a whole, reports: Blood contained ubiquitous expanded tumor TCRs more at resection than at follow-up.

Notes on this clonotype: Its target is unknown.

Trimming left V 3 bases short and J 5 bases short, with 11 bases between. CDR1 SGHNT and CDR2 YYREEE come from the germline V gene (reference sequence). This CDR3 has 14 residues. Documented time point: blood at routine non-recurrence follow-up after resection. Without sorting, whole RNA was sequenced from tumor, nontumor lung or frozen PBMC. A distinct unique molecular identifier was carried by each TCR cDNA molecule. A single record per CDR3 protein comes from TCRdb applying MiXCR to the 5' RACE reads. Counted here are some 120,000 distinct CDR3 sequences, 9.5% to 15% occurring once; the ten biggest clones make up around a sixth.

The sequence derives from a male donor with early-stage non-small cell lung cancer. The sample was PBMCs, taken at follow-up. The chain couples TRBV5-4 to TRBJ1-4, with D perhaps matching TRBD1 (5 bases). The CDR3 here is CASSSGALNEKLFF. The DNA for the CDR3 is TGTGCCAGCAGCTCCGGGGCCTTAAATGAAAAACTGTTTTTT.